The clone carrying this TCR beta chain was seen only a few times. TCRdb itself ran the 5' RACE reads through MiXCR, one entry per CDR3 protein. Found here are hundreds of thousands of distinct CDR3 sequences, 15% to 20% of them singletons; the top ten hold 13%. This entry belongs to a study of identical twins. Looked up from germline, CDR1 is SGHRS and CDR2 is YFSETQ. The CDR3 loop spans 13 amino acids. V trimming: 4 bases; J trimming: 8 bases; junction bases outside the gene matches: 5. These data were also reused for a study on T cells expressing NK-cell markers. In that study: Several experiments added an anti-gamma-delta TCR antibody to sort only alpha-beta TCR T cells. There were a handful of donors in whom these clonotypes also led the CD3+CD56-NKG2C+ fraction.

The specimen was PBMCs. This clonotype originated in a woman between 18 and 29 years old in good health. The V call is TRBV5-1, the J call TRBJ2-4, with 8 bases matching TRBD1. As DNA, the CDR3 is TGCGCCAGCAGCAGGACAGGGTTGGACATTCAGTACTTC. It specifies CASSRTGLDIQYF.